A selection of T cell receptor beta chains follows, all from one sample in a study of cytomegalovirus exposure and HLA in healthy donors. Sequencing used immunoSEQ multiplex PCR; TCRdb keeps in-frame clones, though not all of them. Here the sample spans over 95,000 clones, about 61% being singletons. Sequenced sample: PBMCs. The origin of the receptors is a man between 18 and 29 years old in good health and CMV-seropositive. Both conserved end residues are part of each CDR3. A D gene is named only where the DNA matches it firmly. For some rows the clone size is stated as once, few or many, or as a class when expanded; others skip it.

>TRBV19|-|TRBJ1-2|-
CASSMAQAANYGYTF
TGTGCCAGTAGTATGGCTCAGGCCGCTAACTATGGCTACACCTTC
>TRBV2|TRBD2|TRBJ2-1|few
CASSERGPRQQFF
TGTGCCAGCAGCGAGCGGGGCCCAAGGCAGCAGTTCTTC
>TRBV6-4|-|TRBJ2-3|few
CASSDATGSTDTQYF
TGTGCCAGCAGTGACGCTACGGGTAGCACAGATACGCAGTATTTT
>TRBV28|-|TRBJ1-4|-
CASNRGGGEKLFF
TGTGCCAGCAATCGCGGGGGTGGGGAAAAACTGTTTTTT
>TRBV11-2|-|TRBJ1-4|-
CASSLGGGKLFF
TGTGCCAGCAGCTTAGGGGGAGGAAAACTGTTTTTT
>TRBV7-9|TRBD1|TRBJ1-4|-
CASSPQAAGGEKLFF
TGTGCCAGCAGCCCCCAAGCCGCAGGGGGTGAAAAACTGTTTTTT
>TRBV2|TRBD1|TRBJ1-5|few
CASRGMDRGRRDQPQHF
TGTGCCAGCAGGGGGATGGACAGGGGTCGTCGGGATCAGCCCCAGCATTTT
>TRBV9|-|TRBJ2-5|-
CASSVGLPGQETQYF
TGTGCCAGCAGCGTCGGACTCCCGGGGCAAGAGACCCAGTACTTC
>TRBV7-9|TRBD1|TRBJ1-1|once
CASSPKGGQGAVEAFF
TGTGCCAGCAGCCCGAAGGGCGGACAGGGGGCTGTTGAAGCTTTCTTT
>TRBV7-9|-|TRBJ1-6|-
CASSLGRTNSPLHF
TGTGCCAGCAGCTTGGGCAGAACAAATTCACCCCTCCACTTT
>TRBV2|TRBD2|TRBJ2-3|-
CASSDILKGLAGAIDTQYF
TGTGCCAGCAGTGATATCCTTAAAGGACTAGCGGGGGCCATAGATACGCAGTATTTT
>TRBV9|-|TRBJ2-2|-
CASSVTRGGAGELFF
TGTGCCAGCAGCGTAACCCGCGGAGGGGCCGGGGAGCTGTTTTTT
>TRBV28|-|TRBJ2-7|few
CASSLEGPYEQYF
TGTGCCAGCAGTTTGGAGGGGCCCTACGAGCAGTACTTC
>TRBV6-5|TRBD2|TRBJ2-5|-
CASSSSGGLETQYF
TGTGCCAGCAGTTCTAGCGGGGGGTTGGAGACCCAGTACTTC
>TRBV25-1|TRBD1|TRBJ2-5|-
CASSEVFLGQGASETQYF
TGTGCCAGCAGTGAAGTGTTCTTGGGGCAGGGGGCGTCTGAGACCCAGTACTTC
>TRBV19|-|TRBJ1-2|once
CASSPEDRSYGYTF
TGTGCCAGTAGTCCGGAAGACAGAAGTTATGGCTACACCTTC
>TRBV27|TRBD1|TRBJ2-2|-
CATRQGLSTGELFF
TGTGCCACCCGACAGGGCCTAAGCACCGGGGAGCTGTTTTTT
>TRBV5-1|-|TRBJ2-1|-
CASSLLIVNEQFF
TGCGCCAGCAGCTTGTTAATCGTCAATGAGCAGTTCTTC
>TRBV2|-|TRBJ2-2|-
CASRQGLLSGELFF
TGTGCCAGCAGGCAGGGGCTTCTATCCGGGGAGCTGTTTTTT
>TRBV11-2|-|TRBJ1-6|-
CASSLTSGGHNSPLHF
TGTGCCAGCAGCCTCACGTCCGGGGGTCATAATTCACCCCTCCACTTT
>TRBV7-9|TRBD1|TRBJ2-7|few
CASALTGLTYEQYF
TGTGCCAGCGCGCTGACAGGGTTAACCTACGAGCAGTACTTC
>TRBV6-1|TRBD1|TRBJ2-7|-
CASSARTGPYEQYF
TGTGCCAGCAGCGCCCGGACAGGACCCTACGAGCAGTACTTC
>TRBV28|-|TRBJ1-5|-
CASSWSLNQPQHF
TGTGCCAGCAGTTGGAGCCTCAATCAGCCCCAGCATTTT
>TRBV28|-|TRBJ2-5|-
CASSLSIQETQYF
TGTGCCAGCAGTCTAAGCATACAAGAGACCCAGTACTTC
>TRBV9|TRBD2|TRBJ2-5|-
CASSVATGGGQETQYF
TGTGCCAGCAGCGTAGCTACGGGGGGGGGCCAAGAGACCCAGTACTTC
>TRBV27|TRBD1|TRBJ2-1|-
CASSRRDRGSNEQFF
TGTGCCAGCAGTCGCCGGGACAGGGGTAGCAATGAGCAGTTCTTC
>TRBV29-1|-|TRBJ2-5|-
CSVEWPEETQYF
TGCAGCGTTGAATGGCCAGAAGAGACCCAGTACTTC
>TRBV11-2|-|TRBJ1-2|-
CASSLDLNYGYTF
TGTGCCAGCAGCTTAGATCTGAACTATGGCTACACCTTC
>TRBV5-1|-|TRBJ1-3|-
CASGLGHASGNTIYF
TGCGCCAGCGGACTTGGGCATGCCTCTGGAAACACCATATATTTT
>TRBV15|-|TRBJ1-5|-
CATSGPSNQPQHF
TGTGCCACCAGCGGCCCCAGCAATCAGCCCCAGCATTTT
>TRBV15|TRBD1|TRBJ2-2|-
CATRETGDYTGELFF
TGTGCCACCAGGGAGACAGGGGACTACACCGGGGAGCTGTTTTTT
>TRBV5-1|-|TRBJ1-2|-
CASSLGMSRSNYGYTF
TGCGCCAGCAGCTTGGGTATGTCCCGGTCTAACTATGGCTACACCTTC
>TRBV2|TRBD1|TRBJ2-5|-
CASRSTGAETQYF
TGTGCCAGCAGATCGACAGGGGCAGAGACCCAGTACTTC
>TRBV19|TRBD1|TRBJ1-5|-
CASEIGTGMRPQHF
TGTGCCAGTGAGATAGGGACAGGGATGAGGCCCCAGCATTTT
>TRBV15|-|TRBJ1-5|-
CASGARKDPNQPQHF
TGTGCCTCTGGGGCGAGGAAGGATCCGAATCAGCCCCAGCATTTT
>TRBV11-2|TRBD2|TRBJ2-3|-
CASSLLAGGGDTQYF
TGTGCCAGCAGCTTATTAGCGGGGGGCGGGGATACGCAGTATTTT
>TRBV5-4|TRBD1|TRBJ2-7|-
CASTDRATSFNEQYF
TGTGCCAGCACGGACAGGGCGACTAGTTTTAACGAGCAGTACTTC
>TRBV6-4|TRBD2|TRBJ2-3|few
CASSPTSGGATDTQYF
TGTGCCAGCAGCCCGACTAGCGGGGGGGCAACAGATACGCAGTATTTT
>TRBV25-1|-|TRBJ1-6|-
CASSEQGSPLHF
TGTGCCAGCAGTGAACAGGGATCACCCCTCCACTTT
>TRBV2|-|TRBJ1-2|few
CASSENYRVSYTF
TGTGCCAGCAGTGAGAACTACAGGGTTAGCTACACCTTC
>TRBV5-4|-|TRBJ1-6|once
CASSFLGEENSPLHF
TGTGCCAGCAGCTTCCTCGGGGAGGAGAATTCACCCCTCCACTTT
>TRBV5-1|TRBD2|TRBJ2-3|-
CASGTSGYTDTQYF
TGCGCCAGCGGGACTAGCGGCTACACAGATACGCAGTATTTT
>TRBV29-1|-|TRBJ2-1|-
CSVVGGGRQFF
TGCAGCGTTGTGGGAGGTGGAAGGCAGTTCTTC